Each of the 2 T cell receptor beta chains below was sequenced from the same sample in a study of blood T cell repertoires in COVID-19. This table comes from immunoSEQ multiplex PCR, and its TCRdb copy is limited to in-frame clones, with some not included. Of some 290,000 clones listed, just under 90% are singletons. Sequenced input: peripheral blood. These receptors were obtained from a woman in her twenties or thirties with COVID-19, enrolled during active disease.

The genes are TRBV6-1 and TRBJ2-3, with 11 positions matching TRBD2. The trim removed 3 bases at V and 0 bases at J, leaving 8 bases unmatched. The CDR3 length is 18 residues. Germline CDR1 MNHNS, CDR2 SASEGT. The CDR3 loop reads CASSEYVGLADSTDTQYF. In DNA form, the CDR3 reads TGTGCCAGCAGTGAGTATGTGGGACTAGCGGATAGCACAGATACGCAGTATTTT.

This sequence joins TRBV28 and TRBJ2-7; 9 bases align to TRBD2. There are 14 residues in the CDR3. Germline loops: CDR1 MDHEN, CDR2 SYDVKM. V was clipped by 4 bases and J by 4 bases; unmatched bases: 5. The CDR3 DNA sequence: TGTGCCAGCAGTTCCGGGACTAGCTTATACGAGCAGTACTTC. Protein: CASSSGTSLYEQYF.